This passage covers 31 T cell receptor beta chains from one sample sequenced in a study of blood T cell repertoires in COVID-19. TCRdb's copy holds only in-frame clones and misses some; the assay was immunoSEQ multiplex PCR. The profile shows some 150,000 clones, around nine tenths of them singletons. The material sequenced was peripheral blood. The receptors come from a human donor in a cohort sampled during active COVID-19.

Here the CDR3 DNA reads TGCGCCAGCATAGGCGGGCAGAAGTACGAGCAGTACTTC. This gives the protein CASIGGQKYEQYF. The rearrangement joins TRBV5-1 to TRBJ2-7; tentative D call: TRBD2 (5 bases). V dropped 6 bases and J dropped 4 bases, with 14 bases sitting between them. Germline-derived CDR1 and CDR2 are SGHRS and YFSETQ. The CDR3 covers 13 residues.

This CDR3 is CASSPYQETQYF. Here the CDR3 DNA reads TGTGCCAGCAGCCCGTACCAAGAGACCCAGTACTTC. V gene TRBV7-2 combines with J gene TRBJ2-5, with no clear D. V was shortened by 5 bases and J by 0 bases, with 4 bases between the two germline ends. Germline V gene sequence: CDR1 SGHTA, CDR2 FQGNSA. The CDR3 loop spans 12 amino acids.

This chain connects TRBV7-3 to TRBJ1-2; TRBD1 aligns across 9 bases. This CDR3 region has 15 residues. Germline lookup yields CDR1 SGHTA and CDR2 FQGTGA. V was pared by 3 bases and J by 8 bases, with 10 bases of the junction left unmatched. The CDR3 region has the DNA TGTGCCAGCAGCTTTACAGGGGGCTCACGAGAAGGCTACACCTTC. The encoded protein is CASSFTGGSREGYTF.

The CDR3 region is CASRGQNTEAFF. The CDR3 region has the DNA TGTGCCAGCAGGGGACAGAACACTGAAGCTTTCTTT. The V and J genes are TRBV12-3 or TRBV12-4 and TRBJ1-1; D possibly corresponds to TRBD1 (6 bases). This CDR3 has 12 residues. V was pared by 6 bases and J by 1 base, with 6 bases between.

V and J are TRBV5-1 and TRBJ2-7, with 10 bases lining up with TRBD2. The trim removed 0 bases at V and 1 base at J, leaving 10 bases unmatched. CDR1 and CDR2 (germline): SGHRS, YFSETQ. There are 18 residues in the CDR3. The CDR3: CASSLEPSGSGVSYEQYF. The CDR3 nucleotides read TGCGCCAGCAGCTTGGAGCCTAGCGGGAGTGGTGTGTCCTACGAGCAGTACTTC. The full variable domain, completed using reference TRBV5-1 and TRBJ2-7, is KAGVTQTPRYLIKTRGQQVTLSCSPISGHRSVSWYQQTPGQGLQFLFEYFSETQRNKGNFPGRFSGRQFSNSRSEMNVSTLELGDSALYLCASSLEPSGSGVSYEQYFGPGTRLTVT.

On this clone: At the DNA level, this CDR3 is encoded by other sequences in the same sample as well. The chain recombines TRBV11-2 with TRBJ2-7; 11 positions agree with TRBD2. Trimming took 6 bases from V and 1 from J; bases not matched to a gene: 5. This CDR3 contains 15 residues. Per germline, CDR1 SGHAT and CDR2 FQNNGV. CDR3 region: CASSPGTSGSYEQYF. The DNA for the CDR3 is TGTGCCAGCAGTCCCGGGACTAGCGGTTCCTACGAGCAGTACTTC.

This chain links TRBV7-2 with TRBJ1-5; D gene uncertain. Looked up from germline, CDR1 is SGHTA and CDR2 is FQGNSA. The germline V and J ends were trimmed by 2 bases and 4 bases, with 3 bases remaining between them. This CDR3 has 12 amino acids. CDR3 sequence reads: CASSLSNQPQHF. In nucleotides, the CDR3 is TGTGCCAGCAGCTTATCGAATCAGCCCCAGCATTTT.

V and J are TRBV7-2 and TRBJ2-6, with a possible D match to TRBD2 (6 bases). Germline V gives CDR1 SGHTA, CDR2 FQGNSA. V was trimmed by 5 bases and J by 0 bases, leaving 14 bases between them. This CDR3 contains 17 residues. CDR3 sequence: CASSLGGGRSGANVLTF. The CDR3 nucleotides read TGTGCCAGCAGCCTGGGGGGAGGACGCTCTGGGGCCAACGTCCTGACTTTC.

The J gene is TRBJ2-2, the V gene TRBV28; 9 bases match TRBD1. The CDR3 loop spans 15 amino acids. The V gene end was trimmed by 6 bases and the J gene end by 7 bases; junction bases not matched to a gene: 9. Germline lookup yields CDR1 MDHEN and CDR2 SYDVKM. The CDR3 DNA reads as TGTGCCAGCAGCGTCTCGACAGGGGGAATCGGGGAGCTGTTTTTT. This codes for CASSVSTGGIGELFF.

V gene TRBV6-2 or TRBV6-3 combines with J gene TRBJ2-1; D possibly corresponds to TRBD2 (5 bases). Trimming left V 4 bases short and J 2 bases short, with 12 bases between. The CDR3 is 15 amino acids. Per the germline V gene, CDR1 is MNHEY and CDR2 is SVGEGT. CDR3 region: CASSSGLATYNEQFF. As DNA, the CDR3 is TGTGCCAGCAGTTCGGGTCTAGCTACCTACAATGAGCAGTTCTTC.

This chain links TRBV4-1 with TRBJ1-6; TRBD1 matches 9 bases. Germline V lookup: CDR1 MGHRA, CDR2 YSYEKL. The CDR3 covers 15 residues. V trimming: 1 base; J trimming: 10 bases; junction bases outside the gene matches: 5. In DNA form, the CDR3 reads TGCGCCAGCAGCCAAGTCGGGACAGGGCCCTCACCCCTCCACTTT. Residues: CASSQVGTGPSPLHF.

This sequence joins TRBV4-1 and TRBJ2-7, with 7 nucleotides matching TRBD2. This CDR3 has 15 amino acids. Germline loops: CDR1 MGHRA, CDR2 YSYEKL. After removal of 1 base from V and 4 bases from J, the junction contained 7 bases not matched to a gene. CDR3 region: CASSQVLAELYEQYF. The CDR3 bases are TGCGCCAGCAGCCAAGTCCTAGCGGAGTTATACGAGCAGTACTTC.

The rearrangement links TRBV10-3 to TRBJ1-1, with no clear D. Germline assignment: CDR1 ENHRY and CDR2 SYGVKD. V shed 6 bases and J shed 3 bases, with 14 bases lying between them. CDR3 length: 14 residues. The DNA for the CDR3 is TGTGCCATCAGGCAGCCTGCGGGAGACACTGAAGCTTTCTTT. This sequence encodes CAIRQPAGDTEAFF.

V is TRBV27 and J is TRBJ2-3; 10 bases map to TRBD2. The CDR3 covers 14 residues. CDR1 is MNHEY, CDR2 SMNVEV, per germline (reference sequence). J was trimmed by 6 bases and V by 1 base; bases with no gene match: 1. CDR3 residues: CASSLLLAGDTQYF. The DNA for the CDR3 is TGTGCCAGCAGTTTATTACTAGCGGGGGATACGCAGTATTTT.

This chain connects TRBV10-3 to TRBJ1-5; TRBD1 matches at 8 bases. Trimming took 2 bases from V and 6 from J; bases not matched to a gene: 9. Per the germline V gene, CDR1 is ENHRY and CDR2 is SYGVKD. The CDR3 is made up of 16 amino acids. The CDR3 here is CAISELDRASGQPQHF. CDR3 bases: TGTGCCATCAGTGAGCTGGACAGGGCCTCAGGTCAGCCCCAGCATTTT.

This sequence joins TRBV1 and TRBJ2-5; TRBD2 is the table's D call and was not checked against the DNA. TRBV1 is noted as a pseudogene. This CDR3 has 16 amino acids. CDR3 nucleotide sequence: TGCACCAGCAGCCCCCCCCGGCCTAGAGGAAGAGAGACCCAGTACTTC. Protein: CTSSPPRPRGRETQYF.

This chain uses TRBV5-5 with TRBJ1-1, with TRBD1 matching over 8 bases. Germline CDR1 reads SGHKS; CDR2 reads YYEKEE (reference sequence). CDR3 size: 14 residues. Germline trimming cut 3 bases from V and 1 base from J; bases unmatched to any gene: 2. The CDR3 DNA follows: TGTGCCAGCAGCTCAGGACAGGGGAACACTGAAGCTTTCTTT. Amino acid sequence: CASSSGQGNTEAFF.

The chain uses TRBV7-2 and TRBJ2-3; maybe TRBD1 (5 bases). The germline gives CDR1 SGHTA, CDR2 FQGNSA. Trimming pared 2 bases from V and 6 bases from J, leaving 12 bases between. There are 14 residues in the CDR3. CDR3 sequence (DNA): TGTGCCAGCAGCTTATCTCAGGGCTCGGATACGCAGTATTTT. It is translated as CASSLSQGSDTQYF.

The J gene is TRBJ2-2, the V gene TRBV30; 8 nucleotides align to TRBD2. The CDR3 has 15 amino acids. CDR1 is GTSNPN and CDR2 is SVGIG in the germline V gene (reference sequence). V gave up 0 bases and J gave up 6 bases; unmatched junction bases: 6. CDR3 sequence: CAWSVLAGLSGELFF. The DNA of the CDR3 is TGTGCCTGGAGTGTATTAGCGGGATTGTCCGGGGAGCTGTTTTTT.

CDR3 nucleotides: TGTGCCAGCAGCTTAAATACAGGGGAGACCCAGTACTTC. Protein product: CASSLNTGETQYF. This rearrangement joins TRBV7-3 to TRBJ2-5, with D tentatively TRBD1 (6 bases). This CDR3 contains 13 residues. Germline V CDR1 and CDR2: SGHTA, FQGTGA. V gave up 1 base and J gave up 5 bases, with 8 bases separating them.

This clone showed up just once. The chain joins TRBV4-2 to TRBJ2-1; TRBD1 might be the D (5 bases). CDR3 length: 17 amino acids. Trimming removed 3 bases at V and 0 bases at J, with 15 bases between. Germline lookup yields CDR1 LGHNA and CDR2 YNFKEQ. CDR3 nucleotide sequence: TGTGCCAGCAGCCAGACAGCTACCCACAGCTCCTACAATGAGCAGTTCTTC. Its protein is CASSQTATHSSYNEQFF.

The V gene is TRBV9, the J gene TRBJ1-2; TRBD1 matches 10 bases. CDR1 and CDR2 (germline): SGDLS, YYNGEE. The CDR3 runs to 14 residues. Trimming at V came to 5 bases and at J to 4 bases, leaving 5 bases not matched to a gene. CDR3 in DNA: TGTGCCAGCAGGGCGACAGGGGGCGGCTATGGCTACACCTTC. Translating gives CASRATGGGYGYTF.

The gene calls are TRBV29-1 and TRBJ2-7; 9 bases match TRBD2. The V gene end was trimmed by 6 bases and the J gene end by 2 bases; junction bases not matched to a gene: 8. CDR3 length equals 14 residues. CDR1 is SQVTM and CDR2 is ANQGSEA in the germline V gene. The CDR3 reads CSVSRVAGAYEQYF. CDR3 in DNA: TGCAGCGTGTCCAGGGTAGCGGGAGCCTACGAGCAGTACTTC.

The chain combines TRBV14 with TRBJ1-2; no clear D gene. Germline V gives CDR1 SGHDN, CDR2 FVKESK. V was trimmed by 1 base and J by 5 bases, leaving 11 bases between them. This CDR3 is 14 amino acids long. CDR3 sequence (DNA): TGTGCCAGCAGCCAAGGTTTCGGGGAGTATGGCTACACCTTC. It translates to CASSQGFGEYGYTF.

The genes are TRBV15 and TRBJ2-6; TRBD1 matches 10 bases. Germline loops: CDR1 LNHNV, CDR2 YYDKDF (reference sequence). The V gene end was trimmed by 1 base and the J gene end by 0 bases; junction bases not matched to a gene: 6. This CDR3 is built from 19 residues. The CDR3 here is CATSRGGTGAASGANVLTF. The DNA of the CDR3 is TGTGCCACCAGCAGAGGAGGGACAGGGGCCGCCTCTGGGGCCAACGTCCTGACTTTC.

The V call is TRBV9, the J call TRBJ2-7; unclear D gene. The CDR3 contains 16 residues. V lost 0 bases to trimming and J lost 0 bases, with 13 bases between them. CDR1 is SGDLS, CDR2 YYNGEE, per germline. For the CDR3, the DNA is TGTGCCAGCAGCGTAGGTTCAGAGGTTCCCTCCTACGAGCAGTACTTC. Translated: CASSVGSEVPSYEQYF. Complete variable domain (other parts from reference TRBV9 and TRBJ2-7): DSGVTQTPKHLITATGQRVTLRCSPRSGDLSVYWYQQSLDQGLQFLIQYYNGEERAKGNILERFSAQQFPDLHSELNLSSLELGDSALYFCASSVGSEVPSYEQYFGPGTRLTVT.

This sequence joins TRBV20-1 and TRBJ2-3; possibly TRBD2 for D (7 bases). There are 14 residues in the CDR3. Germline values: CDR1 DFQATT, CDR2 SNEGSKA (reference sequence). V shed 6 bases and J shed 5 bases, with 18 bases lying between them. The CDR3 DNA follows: TGCAGTGCCAGTAGGGGGGGGCAGGAAGATACGCAGTATTTT. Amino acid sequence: CSASRGGQEDTQYF.

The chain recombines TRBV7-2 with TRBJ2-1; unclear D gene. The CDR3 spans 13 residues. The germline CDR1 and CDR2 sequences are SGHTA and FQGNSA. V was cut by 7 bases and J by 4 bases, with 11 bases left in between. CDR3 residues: CASNPFEYNEQFF. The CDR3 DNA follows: TGTGCCAGCAACCCTTTCGAGTACAATGAGCAGTTCTTC.

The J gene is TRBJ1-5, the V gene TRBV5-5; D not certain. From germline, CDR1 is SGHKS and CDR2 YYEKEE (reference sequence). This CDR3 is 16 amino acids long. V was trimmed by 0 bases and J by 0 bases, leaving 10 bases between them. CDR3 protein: CASSLGPDSSNQPQHF. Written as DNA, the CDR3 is TGTGCCAGCAGCTTGGGTCCCGACTCTAGCAATCAGCCCCAGCATTTT.

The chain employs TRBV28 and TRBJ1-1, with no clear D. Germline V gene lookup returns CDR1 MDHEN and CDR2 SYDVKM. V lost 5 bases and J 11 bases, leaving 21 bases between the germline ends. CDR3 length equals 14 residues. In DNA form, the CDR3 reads TGTGCCAGCAGTCCTAGGGTCCCGGGGTTGGAGGCTTTCTTT. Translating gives CASSPRVPGLEAFF.

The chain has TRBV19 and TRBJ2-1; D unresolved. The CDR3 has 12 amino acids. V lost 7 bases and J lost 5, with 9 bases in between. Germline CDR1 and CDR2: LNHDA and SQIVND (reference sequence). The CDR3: CASTGRNNEQFF. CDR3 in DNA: TGTGCCAGTACTGGCAGAAACAATGAGCAGTTCTTC.